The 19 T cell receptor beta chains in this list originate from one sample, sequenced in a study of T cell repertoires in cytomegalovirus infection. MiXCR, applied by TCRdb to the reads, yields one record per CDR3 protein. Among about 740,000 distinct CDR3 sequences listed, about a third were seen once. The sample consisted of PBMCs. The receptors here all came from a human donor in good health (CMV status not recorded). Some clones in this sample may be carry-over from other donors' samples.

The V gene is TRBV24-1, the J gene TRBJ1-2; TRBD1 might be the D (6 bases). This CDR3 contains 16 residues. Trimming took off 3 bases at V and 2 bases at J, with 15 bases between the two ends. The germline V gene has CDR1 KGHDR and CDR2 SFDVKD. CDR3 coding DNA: TGTGCCACCAGTGATCCGACTAGGGGGGGAAACTATGGCTACACCTTC. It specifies CATSDPTRGGNYGYTF.

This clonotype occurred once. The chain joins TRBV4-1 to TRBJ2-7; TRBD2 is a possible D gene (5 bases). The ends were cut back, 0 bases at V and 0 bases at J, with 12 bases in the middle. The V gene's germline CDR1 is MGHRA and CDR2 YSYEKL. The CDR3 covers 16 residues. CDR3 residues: CASSQDWEQNSYEQYF. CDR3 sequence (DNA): TGCGCCAGCAGCCAAGATTGGGAGCAGAACTCCTACGAGCAGTACTTC.

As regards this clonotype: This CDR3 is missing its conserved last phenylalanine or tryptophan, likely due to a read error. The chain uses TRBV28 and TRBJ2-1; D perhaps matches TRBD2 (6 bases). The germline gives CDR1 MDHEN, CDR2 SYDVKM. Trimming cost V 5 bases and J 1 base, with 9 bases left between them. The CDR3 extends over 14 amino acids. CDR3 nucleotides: TGTGCCAGCAGTCGCGGGGAGTCCTACAATGAGCAGTTCTTA. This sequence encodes CASSRGESYNEQFL.

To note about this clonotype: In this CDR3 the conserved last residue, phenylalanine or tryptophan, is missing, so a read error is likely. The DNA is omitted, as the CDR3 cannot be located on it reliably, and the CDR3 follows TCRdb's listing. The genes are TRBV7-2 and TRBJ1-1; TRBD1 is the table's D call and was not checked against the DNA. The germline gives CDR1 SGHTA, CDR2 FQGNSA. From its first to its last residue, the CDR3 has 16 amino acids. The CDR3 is CASSLGLRGRITEALL.

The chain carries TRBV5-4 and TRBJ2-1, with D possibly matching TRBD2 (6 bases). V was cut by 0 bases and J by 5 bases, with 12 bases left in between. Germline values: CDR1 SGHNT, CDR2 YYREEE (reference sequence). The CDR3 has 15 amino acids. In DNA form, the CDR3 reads TGTGCCAGCAGCTTGGAAGGACTAAGCAACAATGAGCAGTTCTTC. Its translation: CASSLEGLSNNEQFF.

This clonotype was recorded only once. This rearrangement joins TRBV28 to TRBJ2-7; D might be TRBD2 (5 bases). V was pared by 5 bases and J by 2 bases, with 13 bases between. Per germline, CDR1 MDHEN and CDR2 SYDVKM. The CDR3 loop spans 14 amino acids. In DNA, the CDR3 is TGTGCCAGCAGTAATGCGGGCCAAACCTACGAGCAGTACTTC. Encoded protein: CASSNAGQTYEQYF.

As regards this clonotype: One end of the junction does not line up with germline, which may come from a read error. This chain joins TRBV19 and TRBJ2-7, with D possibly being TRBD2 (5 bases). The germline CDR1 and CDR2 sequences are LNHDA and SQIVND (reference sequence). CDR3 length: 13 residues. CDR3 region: CSSSSRGRREQYF. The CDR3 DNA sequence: TGTTCCAGTAGTTCCCGGGGTCGGCGGGAGCAGTACTTC.

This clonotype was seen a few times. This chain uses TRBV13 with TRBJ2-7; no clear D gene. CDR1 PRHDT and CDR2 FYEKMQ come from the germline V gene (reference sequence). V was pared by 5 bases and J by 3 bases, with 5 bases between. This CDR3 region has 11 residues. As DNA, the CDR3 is TGTGCCAGCAGCGAAAACTACGAGCAGTACTTC. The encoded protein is CASSENYEQYF.

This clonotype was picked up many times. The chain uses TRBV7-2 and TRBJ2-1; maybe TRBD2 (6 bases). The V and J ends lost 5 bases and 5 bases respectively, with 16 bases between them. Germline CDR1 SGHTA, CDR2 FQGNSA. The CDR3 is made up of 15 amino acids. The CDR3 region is CASSPPGLLNNEQFF. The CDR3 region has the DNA TGTGCCAGCAGCCCCCCGGGACTTCTAAACAATGAGCAGTTCTTC.

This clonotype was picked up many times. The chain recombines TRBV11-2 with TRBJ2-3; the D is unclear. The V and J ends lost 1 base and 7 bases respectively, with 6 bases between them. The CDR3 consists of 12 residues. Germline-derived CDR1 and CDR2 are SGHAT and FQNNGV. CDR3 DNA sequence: TGTGCCAGCAGCTTAGTGGCTTATACGCAGTATTTT. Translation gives CASSLVAYTQYF. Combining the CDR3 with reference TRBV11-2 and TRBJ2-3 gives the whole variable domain EAGVAQSPRYKIIEKRQSVAFWCNPISGHATLYWYQQILGQGPKLLIQFQNNGVVDDSQLPKDRFSAERLKGVDSTLKIQPAKLEDSAVYLCASSLVAYTQYFGPGTRLTVL.

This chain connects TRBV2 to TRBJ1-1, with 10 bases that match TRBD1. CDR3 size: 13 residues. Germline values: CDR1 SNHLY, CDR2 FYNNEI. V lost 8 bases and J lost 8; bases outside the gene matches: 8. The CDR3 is CASRRQGAMEAFF. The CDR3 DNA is TGTGCCAGCCGTAGACAGGGGGCGATGGAAGCTTTCTTT.

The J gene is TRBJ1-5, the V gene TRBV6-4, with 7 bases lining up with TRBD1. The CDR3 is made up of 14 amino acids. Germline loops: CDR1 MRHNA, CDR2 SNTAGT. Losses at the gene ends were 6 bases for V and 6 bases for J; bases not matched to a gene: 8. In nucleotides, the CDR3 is TGTGCCAGCAGCCGGGACAGTGAGGGTCAGCCCCAGCATTTT. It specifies CASSRDSEGQPQHF.

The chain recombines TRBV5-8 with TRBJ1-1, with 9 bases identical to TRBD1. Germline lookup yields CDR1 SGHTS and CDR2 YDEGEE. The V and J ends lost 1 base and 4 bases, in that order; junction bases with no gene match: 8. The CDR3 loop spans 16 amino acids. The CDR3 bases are TGTGCCAGCAGCTTGCCTCCGGGACAGGGATCCACTGAAGCTTTCTTT. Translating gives CASSLPPGQGSTEAFF.

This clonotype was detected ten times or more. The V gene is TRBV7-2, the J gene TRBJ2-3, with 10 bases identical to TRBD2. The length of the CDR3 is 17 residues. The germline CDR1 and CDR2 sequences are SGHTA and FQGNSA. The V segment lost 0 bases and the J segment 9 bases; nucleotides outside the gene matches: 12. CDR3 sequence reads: CASSLASSGRGRVTQYF. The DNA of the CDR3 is TGTGCCAGCAGCTTAGCCTCTAGCGGGAGAGGACGGGTAACGCAGTATTTT.

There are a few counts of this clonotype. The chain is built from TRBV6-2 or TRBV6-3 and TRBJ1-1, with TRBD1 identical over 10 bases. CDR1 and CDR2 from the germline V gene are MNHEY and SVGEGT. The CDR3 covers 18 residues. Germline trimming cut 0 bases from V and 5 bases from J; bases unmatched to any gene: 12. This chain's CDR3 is CASSYSQTDRGRWTEAFF. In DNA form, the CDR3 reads TGTGCCAGCAGTTACTCCCAAACTGACAGGGGGCGATGGACTGAAGCTTTCTTT.

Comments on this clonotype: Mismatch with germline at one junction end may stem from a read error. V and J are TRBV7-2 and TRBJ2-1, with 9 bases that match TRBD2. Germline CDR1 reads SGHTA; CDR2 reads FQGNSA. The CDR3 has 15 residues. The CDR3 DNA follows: TGTGCCAGCACCTTTAGCGGGAGTTCCTACAAGGAGCAGTTCTTC. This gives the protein CASTFSGSSYKEQFF.

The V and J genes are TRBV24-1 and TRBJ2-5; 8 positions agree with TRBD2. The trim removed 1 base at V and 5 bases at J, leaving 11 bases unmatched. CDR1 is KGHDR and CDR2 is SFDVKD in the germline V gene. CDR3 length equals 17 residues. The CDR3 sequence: CATSDFPASGSRETQYF. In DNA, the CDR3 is TGTGCCACCAGTGATTTTCCAGCCAGCGGGAGTCGGGAGACCCAGTACTTC.

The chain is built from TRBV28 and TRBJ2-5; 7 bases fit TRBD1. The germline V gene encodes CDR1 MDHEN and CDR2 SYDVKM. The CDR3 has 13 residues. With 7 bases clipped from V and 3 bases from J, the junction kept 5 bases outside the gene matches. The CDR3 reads CASTETGKETQYF. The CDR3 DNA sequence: TGTGCCAGCACAGAGACAGGGAAAGAGACCCAGTACTTC.

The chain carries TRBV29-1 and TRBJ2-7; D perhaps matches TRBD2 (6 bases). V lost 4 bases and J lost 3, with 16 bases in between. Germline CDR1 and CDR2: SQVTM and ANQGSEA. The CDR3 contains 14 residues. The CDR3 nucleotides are TGCAGCGTTGGGGGTTGGAGGGAAAACTACGAGCAGTACTTC. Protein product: CSVGGWRENYEQYF.